This T cell receptor (beta chain) appears in the sequencing data of a study of T cell repertoires in cytomegalovirus infection. Study-level information: Based on public TCR beta signatures, there were indications of CMV infection and of a matching HLA type. Findings of the study overall: Frequencies of public TCR beta families were cumulated, and this identified carriers of CMV plus the relevant HLA. HLA-C-restricted TCR beta clonotypes specific for CMV led the ex vivo response.

Germline V gene data show CDR1 as SQVTM and CDR2 as ANQGSEA. The CDR3 consists of 10 residues. Trimming left V 4 bases short and J 8 bases short, with 8 bases between. MiXCR, applied by TCRdb to the reads, yields one record per CDR3 protein. This table has roughly 800,000 distinct CDR3 sequences, almost 30% appearing once. Note on this clonotype: Its antigen remains unidentified.

The starting material was cultured CD8+ T cells from PBMCs, obtained from culture after CMV antigen stimulation. This receptor was obtained from a human donor in good health (CMV status not recorded). Some clones in this sample may be carry-over from other donors' samples. The chain combines TRBV29-1 with TRBJ1-1; perhaps TRBD1 as D (5 bases). The CDR3 DNA is TGCAGCGTTGGCTCAGGGGAAGCTTTCTTT. It translates to CSVGSGEAFF.